These 16 T cell receptor beta chains came from one sample sequenced in a study of T cells after yellow fever vaccination. MiXCR, run by TCRdb on the 5' RACE reads, gives a single entry per CDR3 protein. The sample contains around 600,000 distinct CDR3 sequences, around 12% of which appear only once. Source: PBMCs, taken on the day of the yellow fever booster vaccination. These receptor sequences come from a man aged 25 to 40 who received the YFV17D yellow fever vaccine.

V and J are TRBV2 and TRBJ2-1; 10 bases align to TRBD2. This CDR3 has 17 amino acids. V was clipped by 4 bases and J by 7 bases; unmatched bases: 13. Germline CDR1 and CDR2: SNHLY and FYNNEI. The CDR3 nucleotides are TGTGCCAGCAGTGGAGGCAGCGGGAGGGCCTATATTAATGAGCAGTTCTTC. This encodes CASSGGSGRAYINEQFF. Supplemented by reference TRBV2 and TRBJ2-1, the full variable domain reads EPEVTQTPSHQVTQMGQEVILRCVPISNHLYFYWYRQILGQKVEFLVSFYNNEISEKSEIFDDQFSVERPDGSNFTLKIRSTKLEDSAMYFCASSGGSGRAYINEQFFGPGTRLTVL.

The chain carries TRBV7-2 and TRBJ2-7, with D unresolved. Germline CDR1 reads SGHTA; CDR2 reads FQGNSA. The ends were cut back, 5 bases at V and 0 bases at J, with 14 bases in the middle. The CDR3 extends over 15 amino acids. The CDR3 is CASSARALSSYEQYF. The CDR3 DNA is TGTGCCAGCAGCGCCCGGGCCCTAAGCTCCTACGAGCAGTACTTC.

This clonotype appeared a few times. The chain uses TRBV6-2 or TRBV6-3 and TRBJ2-1; the match to TRBD2 covers 12 bases. There are 19 residues in the CDR3. The J segment lost 2 bases and the V segment lost 10 bases, leaving 18 bases of the junction unmatched. The germline gives CDR1 MNHEY, CDR2 SVGEGT. CDR3 DNA: TGTGCCACCCGAGGGCCGGGACCCCTAGCGGGAGGGGCCTACAATGAGCAGTTCTTC. It yields the protein CATRGPGPLAGGAYNEQFF.

This clonotype was found a few times. The rearrangement links TRBV21-1 to TRBJ2-5; the table calls TRBD1, which could not be checked here. TRBV21-1 is tagged as a pseudogene. The CDR3 runs to 17 residues. The DNA for the CDR3 is TGTGCCAGCAGCAATGAGGGGGGTAGGGAGCCCGGCGAGACCCAGTACTTC. It codes for CASSNEGGREPGETQYF.

This chain links TRBV10-3 with TRBJ1-5; 9 nucleotides align to TRBD1. Germline values: CDR1 ENHRY, CDR2 SYGVKD. This CDR3 has 14 amino acids. J lost 4 bases, V lost 8 bases, and 6 bases had no gene match. The CDR3 region is CAISPGQGNQPQHF. As DNA, the CDR3 is TGTGCCATCTCACCGGGACAGGGAAATCAGCCCCAGCATTTT.

This clonotype occurred a few times. This chain joins TRBV20-1 and TRBJ1-5; tentative D call: TRBD1 (5 bases). CDR1 DFQATT and CDR2 SNEGSKA come from the germline V gene (reference sequence). The CDR3 has 14 amino acids. Deletions cut 5 bases from V and 6 bases from J, with 17 bases between. CDR3 DNA sequence: TGCAGTGCTCGTATCGACAGCTCCAGTCAGCCCCAGCATTTT. This translates into CSARIDSSSQPQHF.

This clonotype came up a few times. The genes are TRBV7-7 and TRBJ2-5; 10 nucleotides line up with TRBD2. There are 17 residues in the CDR3. Trimming cost V 3 bases and J 5 bases; bases outside gene matches: 12. From germline, CDR1 is SSHAT and CDR2 FNYEAQ (reference sequence). CDR3 DNA: TGTGCCAGCAGCTTTGGCAGGGCTAGCGGGAGCGGGGAGACCCAGTACTTC. It codes for CASSFGRASGSGETQYF.

This sequence joins TRBV3-1 and TRBJ2-7; D not resolved. V was cut by 4 bases and J by 0 bases, with 16 bases left in between. The CDR3 has 16 residues. The V gene's germline CDR1 is LGHDT and CDR2 YNNKEL (reference sequence). CDR3 amino acids: CASSPPISADSYEQYF. The CDR3 nucleotides are TGTGCCAGCAGCCCCCCCATAAGCGCCGACTCCTACGAGCAGTACTTC.

This clonotype was counted between two and nine times. The CDR3 region has the DNA TGTGCCATCAGTGAGTCGGTGGGCCAAGAGACCCAGTACTTC. Translating it yields CAISESVGQETQYF. The chain couples TRBV10-3 to TRBJ2-5; D unclear. Between the trimmed V and J ends, which lost 0 bases and 1 base, there was a span of 6 bases. Germline V gives CDR1 ENHRY, CDR2 SYGVKD. The CDR3 loop spans 14 amino acids.

The chain combines TRBV29-1 with TRBJ1-2; D may be TRBD1 (6 bases). Germline CDR1 is SQVTM and CDR2 is ANQGSEA. This CDR3 comprises 13 residues. V lost 6 bases and J 3 bases, leaving 14 bases between the germline ends. This CDR3 is CSVTTGTYYGYTF. The CDR3 coding sequence is TGCAGCGTCACTACAGGGACGTACTATGGCTACACCTTC.

The V call is TRBV4-3, the J call TRBJ2-1, with a possible D match to TRBD2 (7 bases). Germline V gives CDR1 LGHNA, CDR2 YSLEER. This CDR3 has 13 amino acids. V lost 0 bases and J lost 9, with 9 bases in between. CDR3 sequence reads: CASSQEGGGEQFF. The CDR3, as DNA: TGCGCCAGCAGCCAAGAGGGAGGGGGTGAGCAGTTCTTC.

The chain recombines TRBV7-2 with TRBJ2-1, with TRBD2 identical over 11 bases. The CDR3 spans 16 residues. Trimming cost V 0 bases and J 3 bases; bases outside gene matches: 1. Germline CDR1 SGHTA, CDR2 FQGNSA. The CDR3 DNA is TGTGCCAGCAGCTTAGCTAGCGGGAGGGTCTACAATGAGCAGTTCTTC. As protein: CASSLASGRVYNEQFF.

Comment on this clonotype: An end of the junction does not agree with germline; a read error may underlie this. The chain employs TRBV6-2 or TRBV6-3 and TRBJ2-1, with 9 bases lining up with TRBD2. CDR3 length: 16 amino acids. Germline-derived CDR1 and CDR2 are MNHEY and SVGEGT. The CDR3 bases are TGTGTCAGCAGTTACTTAGGGCGGGAGGGCTACAATGAGCAGTTCTTC. It codes for CVSSYLGREGYNEQFF.

The V and J genes are TRBV5-1 and TRBJ1-1; TRBD1 might be the D (5 bases). The length of the CDR3 is 13 residues. Germline V gives CDR1 SGHRS, CDR2 YFSETQ. Trimming removed 4 bases from V and 4 bases from J, with 11 bases in between. The CDR3 sequence is CASSRPGFTEAFF. CDR3 in DNA: TGCGCCAGCAGCCGACCAGGGTTCACTGAAGCTTTCTTT.

As regards this clonotype: Sequence at one end of the junction differs from germline and may be a read error. This chain links TRBV13 with TRBJ2-3, with TRBD1 as a possible D gene (6 bases). The CDR3 covers 17 residues. Germline V gene lookup returns CDR1 PRHDT and CDR2 FYEKMQ (reference sequence). The CDR3 loop reads CARGLEFSARSTDTQYF. DNA for the CDR3: TGCGCCAGGGGCTTGGAATTTTCGGCGCGCAGCACAGATACGCAGTATTTT.

The gene calls are TRBV6-1 and TRBJ2-4; unclear D gene. Per the germline V gene, CDR1 is MNHNS and CDR2 is SASEGT. The length of the CDR3 is 14 residues. Trimming pared 7 bases from V and 0 bases from J, leaving 10 bases between. The CDR3, as DNA: TGTGCCAGCATCGCCCAGGCAGCCAAAAACATTCAGTACTTC. This encodes CASIAQAAKNIQYF.